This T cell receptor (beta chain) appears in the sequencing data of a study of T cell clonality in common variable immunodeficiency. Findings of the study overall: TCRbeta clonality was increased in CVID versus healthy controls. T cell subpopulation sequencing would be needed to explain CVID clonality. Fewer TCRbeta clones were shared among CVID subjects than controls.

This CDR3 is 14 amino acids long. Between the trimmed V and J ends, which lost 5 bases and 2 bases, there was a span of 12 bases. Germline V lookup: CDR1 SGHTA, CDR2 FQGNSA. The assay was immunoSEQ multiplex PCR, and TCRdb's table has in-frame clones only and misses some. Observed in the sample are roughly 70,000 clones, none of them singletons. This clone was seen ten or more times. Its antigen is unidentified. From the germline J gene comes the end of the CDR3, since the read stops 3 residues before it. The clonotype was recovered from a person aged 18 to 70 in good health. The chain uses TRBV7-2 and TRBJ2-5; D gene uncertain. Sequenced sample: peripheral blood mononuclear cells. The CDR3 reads CASSLKRAQETQYF. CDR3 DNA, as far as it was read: TGTGCCAGCAGCCTCAAGAGAGCACAAGAGACC.